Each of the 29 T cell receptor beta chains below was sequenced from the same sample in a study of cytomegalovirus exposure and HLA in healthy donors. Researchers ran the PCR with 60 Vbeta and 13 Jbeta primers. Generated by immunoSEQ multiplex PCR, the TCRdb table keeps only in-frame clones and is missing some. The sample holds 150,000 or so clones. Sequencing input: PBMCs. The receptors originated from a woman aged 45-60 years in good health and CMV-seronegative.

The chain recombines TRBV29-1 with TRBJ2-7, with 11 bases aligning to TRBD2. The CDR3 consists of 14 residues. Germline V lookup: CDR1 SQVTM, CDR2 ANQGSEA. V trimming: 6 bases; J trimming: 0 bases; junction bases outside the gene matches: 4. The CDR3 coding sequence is TGCAGCGTCGCGACTAGCGGGAACTCCTACGAGCAGTACTTC. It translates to CSVATSGNSYEQYF.

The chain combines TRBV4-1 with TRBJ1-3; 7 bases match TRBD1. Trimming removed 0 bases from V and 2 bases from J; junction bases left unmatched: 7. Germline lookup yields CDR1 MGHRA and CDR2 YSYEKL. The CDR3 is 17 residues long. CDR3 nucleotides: TGCGCCAGCAGCCAAGATTCGGGCAGGGGGACTGGAAACACCATATATTTT. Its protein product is CASSQDSGRGTGNTIYF.

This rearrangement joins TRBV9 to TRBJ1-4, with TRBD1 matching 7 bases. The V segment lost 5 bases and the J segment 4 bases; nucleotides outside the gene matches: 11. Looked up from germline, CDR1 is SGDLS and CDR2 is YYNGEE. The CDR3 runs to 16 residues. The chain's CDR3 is CASSPSGQVRNEKLFF. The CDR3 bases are TGTGCCAGCAGTCCATCCGGACAGGTTCGTAATGAAAAACTGTTTTTT.

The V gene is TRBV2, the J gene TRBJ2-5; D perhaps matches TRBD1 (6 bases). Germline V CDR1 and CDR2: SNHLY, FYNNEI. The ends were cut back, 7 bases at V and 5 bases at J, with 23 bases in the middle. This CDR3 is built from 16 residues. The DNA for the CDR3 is TGTGCCAGCAATGGGGCAGGGGCGAGGGATTCGGAGACCCAGTACTTC. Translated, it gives CASNGAGARDSETQYF.

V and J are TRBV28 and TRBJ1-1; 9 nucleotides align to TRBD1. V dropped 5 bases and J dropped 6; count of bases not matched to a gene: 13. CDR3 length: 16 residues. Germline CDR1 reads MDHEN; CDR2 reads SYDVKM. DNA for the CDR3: TGTGCCAGCAGTCCAGGGACAGGGAGGGGAGAGGCTGAAGCTTTCTTT. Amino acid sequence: CASSPGTGRGEAEAFF. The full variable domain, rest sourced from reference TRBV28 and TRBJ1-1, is DVKVTQSSRYLVKRTGEKVFLECVQDMDHENMFWYRQDPGLGLRLIYFSYDVKMKEKGDIPEGYSVSREKKERFSLILESASTNQTSMYLCASSPGTGRGEAEAFFGQGTRLTVV.

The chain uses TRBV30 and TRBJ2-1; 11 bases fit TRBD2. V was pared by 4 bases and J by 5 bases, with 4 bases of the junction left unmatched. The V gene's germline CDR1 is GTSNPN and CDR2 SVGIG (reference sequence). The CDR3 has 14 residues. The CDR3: CAWTTSGSDNEQFF. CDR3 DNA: TGTGCCTGGACAACTAGCGGGAGTGACAATGAGCAGTTCTTC. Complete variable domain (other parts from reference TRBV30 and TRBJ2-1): SQTIHQWPATLVQPVGSPLSLECTVEGTSNPNLYWYRQAAGRGLQLLFYSVGIGQISSEVPQNLSASRPQDRQFILSSKKLLLSDSGFYLCAWTTSGSDNEQFFGPGTRLTVL.

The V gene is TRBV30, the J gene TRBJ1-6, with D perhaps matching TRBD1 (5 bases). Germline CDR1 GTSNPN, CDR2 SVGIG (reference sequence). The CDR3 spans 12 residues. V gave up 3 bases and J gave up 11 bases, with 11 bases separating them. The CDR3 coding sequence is TGTGCCTGGAGAGATTCAGGGCCACCCCTCCACTTT. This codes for CAWRDSGPPLHF.

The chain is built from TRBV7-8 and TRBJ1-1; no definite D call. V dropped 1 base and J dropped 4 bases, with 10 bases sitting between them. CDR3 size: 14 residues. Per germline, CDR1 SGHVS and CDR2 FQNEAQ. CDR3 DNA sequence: TGTGCCAGCAGCTTAGTTCGGGAATCCACTGAAGCTTTCTTT. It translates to CASSLVRESTEAFF.

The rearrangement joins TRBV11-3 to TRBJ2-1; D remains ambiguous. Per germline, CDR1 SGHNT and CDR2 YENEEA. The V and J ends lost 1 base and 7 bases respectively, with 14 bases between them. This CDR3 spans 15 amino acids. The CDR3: CASSLGPPPVNEQFF. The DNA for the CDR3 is TGTGCCAGCAGCTTAGGGCCCCCCCCCGTGAATGAGCAGTTCTTC.

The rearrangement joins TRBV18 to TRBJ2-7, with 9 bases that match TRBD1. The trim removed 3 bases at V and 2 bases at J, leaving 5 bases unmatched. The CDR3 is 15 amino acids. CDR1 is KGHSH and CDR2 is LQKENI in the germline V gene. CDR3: CASSPGQGLAYEQYF. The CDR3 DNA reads TGTGCCAGCTCACCGGGACAGGGTTTGGCCTACGAGCAGTACTTC.

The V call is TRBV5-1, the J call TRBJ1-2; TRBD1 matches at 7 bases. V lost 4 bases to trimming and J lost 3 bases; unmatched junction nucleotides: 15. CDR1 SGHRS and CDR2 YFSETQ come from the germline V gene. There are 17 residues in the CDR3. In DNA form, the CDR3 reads TGCGCCAGCAGCCGACTATCCGGGCCGCAGGGGGACTATGGCTACACCTTC. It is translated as CASSRLSGPQGDYGYTF.

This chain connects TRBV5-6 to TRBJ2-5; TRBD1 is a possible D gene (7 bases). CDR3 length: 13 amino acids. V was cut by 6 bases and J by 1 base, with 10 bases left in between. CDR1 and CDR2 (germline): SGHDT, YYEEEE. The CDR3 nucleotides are TGTGCCAGCACCCAGGGGGGCCAAGAGACCCAGTACTTC. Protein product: CASTQGGQETQYF.

CDR3 bases: TGCGCCAGCAGCTTAGGACAGGGACTACGGGAGCAGTACTTC. It specifies CASSLGQGLREQYF. This chain uses TRBV10-1 with TRBJ2-7; possibly TRBD1 for D (8 bases). The CDR3 sequence is 14 residues long. Trimming shortened V by 6 bases and J by 7 bases, and 19 bases separated the two germline ends. Germline V gene data show CDR1 as WNHNN and CDR2 as SYGVQD (reference sequence).

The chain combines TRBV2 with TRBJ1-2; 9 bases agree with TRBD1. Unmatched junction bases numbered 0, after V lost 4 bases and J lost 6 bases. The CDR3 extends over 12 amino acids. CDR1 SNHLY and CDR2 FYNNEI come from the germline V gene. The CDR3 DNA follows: TGTGCCAGCAGTGGACAGGGGGATGGCTACACCTTC. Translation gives CASSGQGDGYTF.

The CDR3 region is CASSVAPGQGSYEQYF. The CDR3 DNA reads TGTGCCAGCAGCGTAGCACCGGGACAGGGATCCTACGAGCAGTACTTC. The genes are TRBV9 and TRBJ2-7; 9 bases match TRBD1. The V gene end was trimmed by 0 bases and the J gene end by 1 base; junction bases not matched to a gene: 5. The CDR3 sequence is 16 residues long. The germline V gene encodes CDR1 SGDLS and CDR2 YYNGEE.

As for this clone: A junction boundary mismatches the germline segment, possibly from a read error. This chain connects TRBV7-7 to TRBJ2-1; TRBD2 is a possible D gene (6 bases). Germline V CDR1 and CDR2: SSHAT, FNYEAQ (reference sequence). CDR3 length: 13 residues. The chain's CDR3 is CASSLSSDHEQFF. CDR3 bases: TGTGCTAGCAGCTTATCTAGCGACCATGAGCAGTTCTTC. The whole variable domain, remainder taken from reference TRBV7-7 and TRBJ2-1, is GAGVSQSPRYKVTKRGQDVTLRCDPISSHATLYWYQQALGQGPEFLTYFNYEAQPDKSGLPSDRFSAERPEGSISTLTIQRTEQRDSAMYRCASSLSSDHEQFFGPGTRLTVL.

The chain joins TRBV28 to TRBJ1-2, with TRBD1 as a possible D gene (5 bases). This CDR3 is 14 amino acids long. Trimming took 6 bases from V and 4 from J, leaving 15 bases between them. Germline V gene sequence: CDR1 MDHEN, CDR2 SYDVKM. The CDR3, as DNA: TGTGCCAGCAGAGTTTCTCGGGGGTTCTATGGCTACACCTTC. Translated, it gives CASRVSRGFYGYTF.

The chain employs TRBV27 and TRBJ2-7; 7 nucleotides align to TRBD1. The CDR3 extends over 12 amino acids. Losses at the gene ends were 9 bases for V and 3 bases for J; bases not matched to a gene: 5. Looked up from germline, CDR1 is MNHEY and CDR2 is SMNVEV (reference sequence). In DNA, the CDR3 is TGTGCCAGGGACAGGCCCTACTACGAGCAGTACTTC. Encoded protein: CARDRPYYEQYF.

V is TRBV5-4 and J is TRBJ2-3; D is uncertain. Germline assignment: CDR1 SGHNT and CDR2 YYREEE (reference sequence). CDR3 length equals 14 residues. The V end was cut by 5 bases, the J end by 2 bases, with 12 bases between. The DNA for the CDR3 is TGTGCCAGCAGGCCTAGGAGTGCCACAGATACGCAGTATTTT. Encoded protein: CASRPRSATDTQYF.

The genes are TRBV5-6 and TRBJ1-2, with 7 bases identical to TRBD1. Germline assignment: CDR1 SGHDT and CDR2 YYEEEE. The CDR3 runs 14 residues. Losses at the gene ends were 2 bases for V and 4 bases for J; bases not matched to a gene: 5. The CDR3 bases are TGTGCCAGCAGCTTTAGGGGGCGCTCCTATGGCTACACCTTC. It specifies CASSFRGRSYGYTF.

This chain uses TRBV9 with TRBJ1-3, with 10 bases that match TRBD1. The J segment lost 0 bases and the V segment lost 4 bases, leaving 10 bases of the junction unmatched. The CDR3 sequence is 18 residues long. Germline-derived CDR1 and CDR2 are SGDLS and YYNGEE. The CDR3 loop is CASSTVDRGLSSGNTIYF. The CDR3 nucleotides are TGTGCCAGCAGCACCGTTGACAGGGGGCTTAGCTCTGGAAACACCATATATTTT.

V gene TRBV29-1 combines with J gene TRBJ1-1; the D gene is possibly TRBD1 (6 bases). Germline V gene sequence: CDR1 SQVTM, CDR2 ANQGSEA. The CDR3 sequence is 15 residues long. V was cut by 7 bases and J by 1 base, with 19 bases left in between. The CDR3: CSAYRDTSSNTEAFF. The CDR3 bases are TGCAGCGCTTACCGGGACACCTCGTCGAACACTGAAGCTTTCTTT.

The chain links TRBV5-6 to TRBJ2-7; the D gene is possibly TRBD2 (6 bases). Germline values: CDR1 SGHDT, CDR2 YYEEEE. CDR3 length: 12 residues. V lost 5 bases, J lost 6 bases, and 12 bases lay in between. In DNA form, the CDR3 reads TGTGCCAGCAGTGGGGGGATCGGCGAGCAGTACTTC. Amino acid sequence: CASSGGIGEQYF.

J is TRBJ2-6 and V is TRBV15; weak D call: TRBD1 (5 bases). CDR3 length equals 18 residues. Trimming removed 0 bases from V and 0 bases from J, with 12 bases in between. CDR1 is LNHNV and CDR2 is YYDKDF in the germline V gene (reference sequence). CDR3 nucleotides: TGTGCCACCAGCAGAGACTACTGGGGCAGCTCTGGGGCCAACGTCCTGACTTTC. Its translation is CATSRDYWGSSGANVLTF.

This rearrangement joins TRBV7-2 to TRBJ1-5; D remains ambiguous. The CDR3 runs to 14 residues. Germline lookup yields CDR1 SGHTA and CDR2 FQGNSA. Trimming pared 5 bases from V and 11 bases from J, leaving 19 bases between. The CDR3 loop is CASSEDGLVAAQHF. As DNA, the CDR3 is TGTGCCAGCAGCGAAGACGGTCTGGTCGCGGCCCAGCATTTT.

DNA of the CDR3: TGCGCCAGCAGCCAAGTAGCCAGCTCCCCTGAAGCTTTCTTT. Its protein product is CASSQVASSPEAFF. The V call is TRBV4-1, the J call TRBJ1-1; D remains ambiguous. This CDR3 spans 14 amino acids. Germline V CDR1 and CDR2: MGHRA, YSYEKL. Trimming pared 1 base from V and 6 bases from J, leaving 12 bases between.

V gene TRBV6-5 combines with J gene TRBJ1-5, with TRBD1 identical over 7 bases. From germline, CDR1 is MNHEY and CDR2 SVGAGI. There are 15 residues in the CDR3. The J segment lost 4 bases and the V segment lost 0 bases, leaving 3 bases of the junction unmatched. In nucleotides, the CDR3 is TGTGCCAGCAGTTACTCCCCGGGACAGAATCAGCCCCAGCATTTT. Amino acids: CASSYSPGQNQPQHF.

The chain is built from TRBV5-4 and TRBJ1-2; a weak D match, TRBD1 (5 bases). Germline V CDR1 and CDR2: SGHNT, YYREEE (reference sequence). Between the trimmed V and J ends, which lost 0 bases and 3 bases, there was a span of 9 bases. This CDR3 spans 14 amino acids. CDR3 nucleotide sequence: TGTGCCAGCAGCTTGGCTCTACAGGACTATGGCTACACCTTC. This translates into CASSLALQDYGYTF.

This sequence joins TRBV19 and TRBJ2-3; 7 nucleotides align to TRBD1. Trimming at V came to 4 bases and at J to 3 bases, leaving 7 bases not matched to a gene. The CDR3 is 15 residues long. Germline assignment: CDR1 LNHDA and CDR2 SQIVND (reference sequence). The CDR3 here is CASSTTGAWTDTQYF. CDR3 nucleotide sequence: TGTGCCAGTAGTACCACAGGGGCCTGGACAGATACGCAGTATTTT.